Shown below are 22 T cell receptor beta chains from a single sample sequenced in a study of shared clonotypes between healthy human individuals (dated by TCRdb to about 2020). The library came from the immunoSEQ multiplex PCR assay. The table comes from immuneACCESS by way of TCRdb, which keeps in-frame sequences with V and J called. Part of the clones is missing from these tables; in studies checked, under half for an unresolved V gene and the rest for unknown reasons. For this sample there are just over 2,000,000 clones; over 85% appear just once. Under 0.15% of the sample is taken by the ten largest. Sequences were obtained from naive CD4+ T cells sorted from blood. Explained via the paper, the cell subset or site label denotes: CD45RA+ positively selected. Receptors were obtained from a man between 18 and 29 years old in good health.

This chain links TRBV10-1 with TRBJ1-5; perhaps TRBD1 as D (5 bases). The germline CDR1 and CDR2 sequences are WNHNN and SYGVQD (reference sequence). The CDR3 is 16 residues long. The V gene lost 6 bases and the J gene lost 6 bases, with 21 bases spanning the gap. The CDR3 reads CASSLGEDQGSQPQHF. In nucleotides, the CDR3 is TGCGCCAGCAGCCTAGGGGAGGATCAGGGAAGTCAGCCCCAGCATTTT.

The chain links TRBV13 to TRBJ1-1, with D maybe TRBD1 (5 bases). The germline V gene has CDR1 PRHDT and CDR2 FYEKMQ (reference sequence). The CDR3 totals 15 residues. Trimming removed 5 bases from V and 1 base from J, with 14 bases in between. In nucleotides, the CDR3 is TGTGCCAGCAGCCTCCGAGAAACAGGGAACACTGAAGCTTTCTTT. It specifies CASSLRETGNTEAFF.

The chain carries TRBV5-6 and TRBJ1-6, with D perhaps matching TRBD1 (6 bases). Trimming shortened V by 2 bases and J by 8 bases, and 17 bases separated the two germline ends. The CDR3 has 16 amino acids. In germline, CDR1 is SGHDT, CDR2 YYEEEE. The CDR3 sequence is CASSLYDRTEYSPLHF. The DNA for the CDR3 is TGTGCCAGCAGCTTATATGACCGGACAGAGTATTCACCCCTCCACTTT.

V gene TRBV30 combines with J gene TRBJ1-1; D perhaps matches TRBD1 (5 bases). The CDR3 covers 13 residues. Germline V gene sequence: CDR1 GTSNPN, CDR2 SVGIG (reference sequence). V shed 5 bases and J shed 2 bases, with 12 bases lying between them. CDR3 DNA: TGTGCCTGGGCAGGGTATTTTAACACTGAAGCTTTCTTT. This codes for CAWAGYFNTEAFF.

The chain carries TRBV5-6 and TRBJ2-3, with 8 bases matching TRBD2. CDR1 SGHDT and CDR2 YYEEEE come from the germline V gene. The V gene end was trimmed by 1 base and the J gene end by 5 bases; junction bases not matched to a gene: 6. The CDR3 loop spans 15 amino acids. The CDR3 sequence is CASSLPSGLGDTQYF. As DNA, the CDR3 is TGTGCCAGCAGCTTGCCTAGCGGGTTAGGAGATACGCAGTATTTT.

J is TRBJ2-7 and V is TRBV5-1; TRBD1 aligns across 10 bases. CDR3 size: 12 residues. Germline assignment: CDR1 SGHRS and CDR2 YFSETQ. V lost 8 bases and J lost 3; bases outside the gene matches: 2. The CDR3, as DNA: TGCGCCAGTGGGGACAGGGGCTACGAGCAGTACTTC. Translation gives CASGDRGYEQYF.

J is TRBJ1-3 and V is TRBV5-1, with 7 bases aligning to TRBD1. The CDR3 spans 15 residues. Per the germline V gene, CDR1 is SGHRS and CDR2 is YFSETQ. The ends lost 6 bases at V and 0 bases at J; junction bases unmatched: 6. The CDR3 DNA reads TGCGCCAGCACCGAGACAGGGTCCTCTGGAAACACCATATATTTT. It encodes CASTETGSSGNTIYF.

The chain carries TRBV7-8 and TRBJ1-1; the D is unclear. Trimming cost V 1 base and J 0 bases, with 6 bases left between them. Looked up from germline, CDR1 is SGHVS and CDR2 is FQNEAQ. The CDR3 runs 14 residues. CDR3 region: CASSLDGLNTEAFF. The CDR3 DNA reads as TGTGCCAGCAGCTTAGACGGTTTGAACACTGAAGCTTTCTTT.

This chain links TRBV6-1 with TRBJ2-3; TRBD2 aligns across 14 bases. The CDR3 is 16 amino acids. Trimming at V came to 4 bases and at J to 2 bases, leaving 2 bases not matched to a gene. Germline V gives CDR1 MNHNS, CDR2 SASEGT. The CDR3 reads CASSGLAGGFTDTQYF. The CDR3 bases are TGTGCCAGCAGTGGACTAGCGGGGGGGTTCACAGATACGCAGTATTTT.

Remarks on this clone: This specimen includes other DNA sequences encoding the same CDR3. The chain employs TRBV4-1 and TRBJ2-7, with 7 bases matching TRBD2. Germline CDR1 and CDR2: MGHRA and YSYEKL. This CDR3 is built from 14 residues. The V gene end was trimmed by 2 bases and the J gene end by 3 bases; junction bases not matched to a gene: 4. The CDR3: CASSQPGLVYEQYF. The CDR3 DNA sequence: TGCGCCAGCAGCCAACCCGGACTAGTCTACGAGCAGTACTTC.

The chain joins TRBV5-6 to TRBJ1-1; D unresolved. This CDR3 has 13 residues. Germline V gene sequence: CDR1 SGHDT, CDR2 YYEEEE. Trimming shortened V by 1 base and J by 4 bases, and 8 bases separated the two germline ends. The CDR3 protein is CASSLFLGTEAFF. The CDR3 nucleotides are TGTGCCAGCAGCTTGTTTCTGGGCACTGAAGCTTTCTTT.

This clone is a singleton in its sample. The chain employs TRBV5-1 and TRBJ2-7; no reliable D call. This CDR3 has 14 residues. V was clipped by 0 bases and J by 2 bases, with 9 bases between them. The germline CDR1 and CDR2 sequences are SGHRS and YFSETQ. CDR3 bases: TGCGCCAGCAGCTTGGGAGGCCTCGCCTACGAGCAGTACTTC. Protein sequence: CASSLGGLAYEQYF. The full variable domain, with the rest looked up from reference TRBV5-1 and TRBJ2-7, is KAGVTQTPRYLIKTRGQQVTLSCSPISGHRSVSWYQQTPGQGLQFLFEYFSETQRNKGNFPGRFSGRQFSNSRSEMNVSTLELGDSALYLCASSLGGLAYEQYFGPGTRLTVT.

This clone was counted a single time. The genes are TRBV7-2 and TRBJ1-1; D perhaps matches TRBD1 (6 bases). Trimming cost V 4 bases and J 6 bases, with 12 bases left between them. CDR3 length: 13 amino acids. CDR1 is SGHTA, CDR2 FQGNSA, per germline. The CDR3 coding sequence is TGTGCCAGCAGCTCTCTGCCAGGGGCTGAAGCTTTCTTT. This sequence encodes CASSSLPGAEAFF.

Turning to this clone: The sample holds other DNA sequences that translate to the same CDR3. The gene calls are TRBV10-3 and TRBJ1-1; a weak D match, TRBD1 (5 bases). Between the trimmed V and J ends, which lost 0 bases and 4 bases, there was a span of 6 bases. From germline, CDR1 is ENHRY and CDR2 SYGVKD. The CDR3 loop spans 13 amino acids. The CDR3 here is CAISESGVTEAFF. The CDR3 nucleotides read TGTGCCATCAGTGAGTCGGGGGTCACTGAAGCTTTCTTT.

A single count supports this clone. V gene TRBV23-1 combines with J gene TRBJ1-6; D is uncertain. TRBV23-1 is an ORF, and what it does is uncertain. This CDR3 has 16 residues. V lost 4 bases to trimming and J lost 5 bases, with 15 bases between them. The CDR3 loop is CASSLLSLRDNSPLHF. The CDR3 DNA reads TGCGCCAGCAGTCTGTTGAGTCTAAGGGATAATTCACCCCTCCACTTT.

V usage is TRBV7-3 and J usage is TRBJ2-2; D unresolved. Trimming stripped 6 bases from V and 0 bases from J, with 8 bases between. The V gene's germline CDR1 is SGHTA and CDR2 FQGTGA. This CDR3 region has 14 residues. DNA of the CDR3: TGTGCCAGCAGTTACATAGCGAACACCGGGGAGCTGTTTTTT. Protein product: CASSYIANTGELFF.

V usage is TRBV5-1 and J usage is TRBJ2-7, with 10 bases lining up with TRBD2. J lost 6 bases, V lost 6 bases, and 12 bases had no gene match. From germline, CDR1 is SGHRS and CDR2 YFSETQ. The CDR3 is 15 amino acids. The CDR3 DNA reads as TGCGCCAGCACCAAGAGAGCGGGAGGGCCACCCGAGCAGTACTTC. Translated, it gives CASTKRAGGPPEQYF.

Only one count was recorded for this clone. The chain is built from TRBV6-5 and TRBJ1-3; 7 bases are shared with TRBD1. CDR1 and CDR2 (germline): MNHEY, SVGAGI. The V and J ends lost 7 bases and 4 bases, in that order; junction bases with no gene match: 10. This CDR3 has 15 amino acids. CDR3 sequence reads: CASTRQTGTGNTIYF. CDR3 sequence (DNA): TGTGCCAGCACTAGGCAGACAGGGACGGGAAACACCATATATTTT.

This chain joins TRBV5-5 and TRBJ1-5; possible D gene TRBD1, 6 bases. This CDR3 region has 17 residues. Germline V gene lookup returns CDR1 SGHKS and CDR2 YYEKEE (reference sequence). Deletions cut 0 bases from V and 2 bases from J, with 15 bases between. DNA of the CDR3: TGTGCCAGCAGCTTGGTGTGGGGGCCTAAAGGCAATCAGCCCCAGCATTTT. Amino acids: CASSLVWGPKGNQPQHF.

This chain joins TRBV18 and TRBJ1-5, with a possible D match to TRBD1 (5 bases). V lost 5 bases and J 3 bases, leaving 14 bases between the germline ends. The CDR3 has 15 amino acids. The V gene's germline CDR1 is KGHSH and CDR2 LQKENI. The CDR3 nucleotides read TGTGCCAGCTCAGCCAACCAGGGTCTCAATCAGCCCCAGCATTTT. This codes for CASSANQGLNQPQHF.

Concerning this clone: Other DNA sequences in the same sample also yield this CDR3. J is TRBJ2-6 and V is TRBV5-4; 7 positions agree with TRBD2. The trim removed 5 bases at V and 0 bases at J, leaving 5 bases unmatched. This CDR3 contains 16 residues. Germline lookup yields CDR1 SGHNT and CDR2 YYREEE (reference sequence). CDR3 nucleotide sequence: TGTGCCAGCAGTCCGGGGGGAGACTCTGGGGCCAACGTCCTGACTTTC. Translated: CASSPGGDSGANVLTF.

Remarks on this clone: Mismatch with germline at one junction end may stem from a read error. The chain uses TRBV7-7 and TRBJ2-1; 8 bases agree with TRBD1. Germline CDR1 SSHAT, CDR2 FNYEAQ (reference sequence). The CDR3 has 15 amino acids. The CDR3 coding sequence is TGTGCTAGCAGCATCGGACAGGGTGGCTACAATGAGCAGTTCTTC. It codes for CASSIGQGGYNEQFF.